This T cell receptor beta chain was identified during a study of molecular identifiers for immune sequencing clone quantification. The table lists this clonotype with many counts. The CDR3 runs to 21 residues. Germline assignment: CDR1 SGHTA and CDR2 FQGNSA. V shed 5 bases, J shed 2 bases, and the junction held 17 bases outside the gene matches. In TCRdb, the PCR reads were re-called with MiXCR into one record per CDR3 protein. Of approximately 500,000 distinct CDR3 sequences listed, 25% are singletons. Sequencing was carried out using naive CD8+ T cells from blood, with Jurkat cell RNA spiked in. Subset defined: FACS-sorted CD8+CD4-CCR7+CD45RA+ naive T cells. The clonotype originates from a human donor in good health. Some libraries in this study had Jurkat cell RNA spiked in. The J gene is TRBJ2-3, the V gene TRBV7-2; 15 bases line up with TRBD2. CDR3: CASSPRELTGTSGRSTDTQYF. CDR3 nucleotides: TGTGCCAGCAGCCCCCGGGAGTTAACCGGGACTAGCGGGAGGTCCACAGATACGCAGTATTTT.